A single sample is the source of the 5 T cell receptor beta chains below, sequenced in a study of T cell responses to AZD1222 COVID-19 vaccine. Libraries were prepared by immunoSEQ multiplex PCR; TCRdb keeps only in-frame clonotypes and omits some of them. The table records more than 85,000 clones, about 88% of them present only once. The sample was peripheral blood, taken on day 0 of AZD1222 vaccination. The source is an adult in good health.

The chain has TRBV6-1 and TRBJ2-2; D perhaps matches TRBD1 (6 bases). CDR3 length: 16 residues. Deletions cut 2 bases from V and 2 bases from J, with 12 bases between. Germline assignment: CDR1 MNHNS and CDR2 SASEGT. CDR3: CASSETDRRNTGELFF. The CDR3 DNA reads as TGTGCCAGCAGTGAAACTGACAGGAGAAACACCGGGGAGCTGTTTTTT.

CDR3 in amino acids: CASSFTDTQYF. In DNA, the CDR3 is TGTGCCAGCAGCTTCACAGATACGCAGTATTTT. V is TRBV9 and J is TRBJ2-3; D is uncertain. The V end was cut by 4 bases, the J end by 2 bases, with 2 bases between. The germline CDR1 and CDR2 sequences are SGDLS and YYNGEE. This CDR3 region has 11 residues.

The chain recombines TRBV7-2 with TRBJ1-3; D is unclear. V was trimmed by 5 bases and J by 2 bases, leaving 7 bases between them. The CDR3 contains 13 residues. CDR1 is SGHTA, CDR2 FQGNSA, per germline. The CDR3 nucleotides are TGTGCCAGCAGCAAAGGGCCTGGAAACACCATATATTTT. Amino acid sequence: CASSKGPGNTIYF.

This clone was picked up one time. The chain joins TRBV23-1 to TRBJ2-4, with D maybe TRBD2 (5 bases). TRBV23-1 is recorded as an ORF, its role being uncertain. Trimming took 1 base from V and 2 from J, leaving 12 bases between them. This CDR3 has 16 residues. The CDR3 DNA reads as TGCGCCAGCAGTCAATTGCCAGGACTGACCAAAAACATTCAGTACTTC. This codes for CASSQLPGLTKNIQYF.

The CDR3 sequence: CSVEDADTQYF. DNA of the CDR3: TGCAGCGTTGAAGATGCAGATACGCAGTATTTT. The chain couples TRBV29-1 to TRBJ2-3; D gene ambiguous. CDR3 length: 11 amino acids. The germline V gene has CDR1 SQVTM and CDR2 ANQGSEA. V was pared by 0 bases and J by 4 bases, with 2 bases between.